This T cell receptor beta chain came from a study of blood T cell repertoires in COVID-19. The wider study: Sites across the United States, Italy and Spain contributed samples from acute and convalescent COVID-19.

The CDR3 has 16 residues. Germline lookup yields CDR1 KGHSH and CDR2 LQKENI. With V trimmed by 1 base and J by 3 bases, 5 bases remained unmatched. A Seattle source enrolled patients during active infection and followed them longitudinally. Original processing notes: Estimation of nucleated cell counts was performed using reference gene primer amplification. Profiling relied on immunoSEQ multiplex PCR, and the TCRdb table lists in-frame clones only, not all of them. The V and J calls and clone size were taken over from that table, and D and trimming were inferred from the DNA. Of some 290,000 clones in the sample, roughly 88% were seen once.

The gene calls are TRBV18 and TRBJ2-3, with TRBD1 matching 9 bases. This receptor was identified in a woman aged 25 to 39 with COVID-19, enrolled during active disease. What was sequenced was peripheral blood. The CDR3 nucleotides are TGTGCCAGCTCACCACGGGAGACAGGGGGGACAGATACGCAGTATTTT. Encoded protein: CASSPRETGGTDTQYF.